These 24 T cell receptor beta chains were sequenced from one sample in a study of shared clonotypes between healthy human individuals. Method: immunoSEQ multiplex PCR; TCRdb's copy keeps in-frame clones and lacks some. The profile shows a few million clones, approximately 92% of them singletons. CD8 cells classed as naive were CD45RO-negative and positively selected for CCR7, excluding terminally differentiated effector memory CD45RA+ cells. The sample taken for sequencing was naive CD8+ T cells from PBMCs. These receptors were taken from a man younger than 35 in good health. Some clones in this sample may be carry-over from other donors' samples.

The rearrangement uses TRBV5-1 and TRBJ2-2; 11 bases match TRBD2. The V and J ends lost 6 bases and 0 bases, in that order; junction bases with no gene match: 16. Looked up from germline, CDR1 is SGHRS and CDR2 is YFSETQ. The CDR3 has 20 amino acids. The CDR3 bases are TGCGCCAGCACCCGCCGCCAGTTCGGGGGACTAGCGGCGAACACCGGGGAGCTGTTTTTT. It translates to CASTRRQFGGLAANTGELFF. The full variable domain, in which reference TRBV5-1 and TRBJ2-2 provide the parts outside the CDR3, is KAGVTQTPRYLIKTRGQQVTLSCSPISGHRSVSWYQQTPGQGLQFLFEYFSETQRNKGNFPGRFSGRQFSNSRSEMNVSTLELGDSALYLCASTRRQFGGLAANTGELFFGEGSRLTVL.

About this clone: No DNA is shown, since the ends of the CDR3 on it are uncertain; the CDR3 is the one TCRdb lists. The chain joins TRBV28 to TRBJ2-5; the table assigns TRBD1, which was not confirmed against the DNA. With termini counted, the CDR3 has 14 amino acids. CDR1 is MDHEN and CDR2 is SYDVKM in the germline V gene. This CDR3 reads CASSFLAGQETQYF.

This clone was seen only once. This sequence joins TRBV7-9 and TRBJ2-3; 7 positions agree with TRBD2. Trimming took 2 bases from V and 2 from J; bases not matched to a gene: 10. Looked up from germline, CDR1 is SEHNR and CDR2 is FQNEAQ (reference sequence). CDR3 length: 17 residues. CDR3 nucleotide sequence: TGTGCCAGCAGCTTATTGGGCAGGGACTACCACACAGATACGCAGTATTTT. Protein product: CASSLLGRDYHTDTQYF. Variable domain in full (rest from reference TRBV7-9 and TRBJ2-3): DTGVSQNPRHKITKRGQNVTFRCDPISEHNRLYWYRQTLGQGPEFLTYFQNEAQLEKSRLLSDRFSAERPKGSFSTLEIQRTEQGDSAMYLCASSLLGRDYHTDTQYFGPGTRLTVL.

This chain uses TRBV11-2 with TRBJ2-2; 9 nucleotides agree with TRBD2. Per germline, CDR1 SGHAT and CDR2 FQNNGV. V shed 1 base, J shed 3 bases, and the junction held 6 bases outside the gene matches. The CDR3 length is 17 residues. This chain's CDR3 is CASSLVPSGIYTGELFF. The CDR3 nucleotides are TGTGCCAGCAGCTTAGTCCCTAGCGGGATCTACACCGGGGAGCTGTTTTTT.

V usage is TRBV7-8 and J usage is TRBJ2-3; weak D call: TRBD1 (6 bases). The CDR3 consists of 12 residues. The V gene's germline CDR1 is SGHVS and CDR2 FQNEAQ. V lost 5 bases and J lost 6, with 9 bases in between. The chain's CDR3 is CASSRTGDTQYF. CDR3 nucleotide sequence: TGTGCCAGCAGCAGAACAGGGGATACGCAGTATTTT.

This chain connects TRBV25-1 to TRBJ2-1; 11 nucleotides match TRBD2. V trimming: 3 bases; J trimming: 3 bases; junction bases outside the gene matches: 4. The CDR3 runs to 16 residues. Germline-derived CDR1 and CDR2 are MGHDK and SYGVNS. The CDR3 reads CASSDLLAGDYNEQFF. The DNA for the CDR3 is TGTGCCAGCAGTGACCTACTAGCGGGGGACTACAATGAGCAGTTCTTC.

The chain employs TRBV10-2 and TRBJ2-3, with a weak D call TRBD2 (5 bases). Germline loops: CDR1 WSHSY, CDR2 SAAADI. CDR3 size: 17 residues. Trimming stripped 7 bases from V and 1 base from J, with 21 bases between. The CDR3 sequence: CASIPGKRGKGTDTQYF. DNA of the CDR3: TGCGCCAGCATCCCGGGAAAACGGGGTAAGGGCACAGATACGCAGTATTTT.

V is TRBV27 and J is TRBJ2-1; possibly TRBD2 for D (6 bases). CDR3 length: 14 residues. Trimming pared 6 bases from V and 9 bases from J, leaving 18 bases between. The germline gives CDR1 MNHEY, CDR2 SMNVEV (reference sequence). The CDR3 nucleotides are TGTGCCAGCAGGCCTCCCGTAGCGGACGGTGAGCAGTTCTTC. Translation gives CASRPPVADGEQFF.

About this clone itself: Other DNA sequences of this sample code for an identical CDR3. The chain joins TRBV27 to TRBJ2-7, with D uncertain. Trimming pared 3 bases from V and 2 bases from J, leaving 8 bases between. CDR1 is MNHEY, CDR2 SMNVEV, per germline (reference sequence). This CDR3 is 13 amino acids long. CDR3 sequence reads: CASSFGLAYEQYF. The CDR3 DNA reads TGTGCCAGCAGTTTCGGCCTGGCCTACGAGCAGTACTTC.

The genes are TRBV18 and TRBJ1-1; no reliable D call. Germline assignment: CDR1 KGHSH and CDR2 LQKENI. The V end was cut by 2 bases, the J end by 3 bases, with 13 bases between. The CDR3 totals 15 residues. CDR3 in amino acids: CASSPIEGWDTEAFF. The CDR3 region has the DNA TGTGCCAGCTCACCAATCGAGGGTTGGGACACTGAAGCTTTCTTT.

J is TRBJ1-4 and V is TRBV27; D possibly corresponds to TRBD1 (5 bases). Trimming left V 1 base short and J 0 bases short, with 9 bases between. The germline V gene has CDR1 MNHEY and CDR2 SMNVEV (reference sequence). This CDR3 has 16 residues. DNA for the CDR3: TGTGCCAGCAGTTTATGGGGCCCTGCAACTAATGAAAAACTGTTTTTT. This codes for CASSLWGPATNEKLFF.

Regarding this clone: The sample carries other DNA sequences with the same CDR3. CDR3 loop: CSVEDPGDGTEAFF. Written as DNA, the CDR3 is TGCAGCGTTGAAGATCCCGGAGATGGTACTGAAGCTTTCTTT. The V call is TRBV29-1, the J call TRBJ1-1, with D uncertain. Germline V gives CDR1 SQVTM, CDR2 ANQGSEA. The V end was cut by 0 bases, the J end by 5 bases, with 13 bases between. The CDR3 is made up of 14 amino acids.

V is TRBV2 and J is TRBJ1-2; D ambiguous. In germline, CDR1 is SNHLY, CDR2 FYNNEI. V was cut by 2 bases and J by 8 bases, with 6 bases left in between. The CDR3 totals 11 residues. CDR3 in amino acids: CASSEPLGYTF. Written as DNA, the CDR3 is TGTGCCAGCAGTGAACCATTGGGCTACACCTTC.

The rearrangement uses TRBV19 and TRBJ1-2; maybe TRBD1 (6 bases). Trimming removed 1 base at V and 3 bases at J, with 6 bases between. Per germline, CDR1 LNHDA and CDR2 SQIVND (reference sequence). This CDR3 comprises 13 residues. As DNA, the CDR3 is TGTGCCAGTAGTATAGCAGGGGACTATGGCTACACCTTC. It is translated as CASSIAGDYGYTF.

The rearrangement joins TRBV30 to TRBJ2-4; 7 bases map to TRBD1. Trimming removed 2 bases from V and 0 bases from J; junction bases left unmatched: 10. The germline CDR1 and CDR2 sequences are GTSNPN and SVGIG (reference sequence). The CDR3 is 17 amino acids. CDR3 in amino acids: CAWSPLGQTLAKNIQYF. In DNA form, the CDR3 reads TGTGCCTGGAGTCCCCTGGGACAGACATTAGCCAAAAACATTCAGTACTTC.

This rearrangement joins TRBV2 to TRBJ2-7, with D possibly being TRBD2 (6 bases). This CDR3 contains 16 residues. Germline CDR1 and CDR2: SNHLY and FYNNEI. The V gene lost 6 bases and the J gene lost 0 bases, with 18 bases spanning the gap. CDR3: CASREKSGTPSYEQYF. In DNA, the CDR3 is TGTGCCAGCAGAGAGAAATCCGGGACTCCCTCCTACGAGCAGTACTTC.

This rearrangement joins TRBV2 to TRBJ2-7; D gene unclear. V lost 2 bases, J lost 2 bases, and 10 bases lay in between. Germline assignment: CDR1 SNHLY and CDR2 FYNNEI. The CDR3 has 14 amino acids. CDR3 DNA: TGTGCCAGCAGTGAATCTGGACGAACCTACGAGCAGTACTTC. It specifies CASSESGRTYEQYF.

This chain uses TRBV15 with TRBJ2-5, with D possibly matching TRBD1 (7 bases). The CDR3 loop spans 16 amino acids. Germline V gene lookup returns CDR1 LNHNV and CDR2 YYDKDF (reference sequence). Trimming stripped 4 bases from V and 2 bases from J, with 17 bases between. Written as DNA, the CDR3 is TGTGCCACCAGCATACGACAGGGAGGTCGACAAGAGACCCAGTACTTC. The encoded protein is CATSIRQGGRQETQYF.

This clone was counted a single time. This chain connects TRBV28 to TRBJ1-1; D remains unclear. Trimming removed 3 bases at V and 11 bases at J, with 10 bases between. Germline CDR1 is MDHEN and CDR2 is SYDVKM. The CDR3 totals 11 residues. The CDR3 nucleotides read TGTGCCAGCAGTTTGCGGGTGGCCGCTTTCTTT. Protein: CASSLRVAAFF. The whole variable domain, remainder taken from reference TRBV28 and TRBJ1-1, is DVKVTQSSRYLVKRTGEKVFLECVQDMDHENMFWYRQDPGLGLRLIYFSYDVKMKEKGDIPEGYSVSREKKERFSLILESASTNQTSMYLCASSLRVAAFFGQGTRLTVV.

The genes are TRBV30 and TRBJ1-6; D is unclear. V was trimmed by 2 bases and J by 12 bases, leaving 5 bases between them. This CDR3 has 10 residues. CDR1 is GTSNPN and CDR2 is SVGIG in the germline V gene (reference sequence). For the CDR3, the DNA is TGTGCCTGGAGTTCGGGACCCCTCCACTTT. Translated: CAWSSGPLHF.

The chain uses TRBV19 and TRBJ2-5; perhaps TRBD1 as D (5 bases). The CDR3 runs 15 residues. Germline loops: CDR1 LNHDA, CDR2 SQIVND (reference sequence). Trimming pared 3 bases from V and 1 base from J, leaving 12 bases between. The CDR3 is CASSIGGRAQETQYF. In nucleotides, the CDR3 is TGTGCCAGTAGTATTGGCGGCAGGGCCCAAGAGACCCAGTACTTC.

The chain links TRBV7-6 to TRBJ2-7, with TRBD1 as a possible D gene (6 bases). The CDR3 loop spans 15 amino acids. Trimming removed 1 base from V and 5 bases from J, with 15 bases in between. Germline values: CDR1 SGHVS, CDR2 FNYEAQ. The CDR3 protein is CASSLDWTAVNEQYF. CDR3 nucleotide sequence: TGTGCCAGCAGCTTAGACTGGACAGCCGTTAACGAGCAGTACTTC. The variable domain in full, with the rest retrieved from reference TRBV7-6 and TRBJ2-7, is GAGVSQSPRYKVTKRGQDVALRCDPISGHVSLYWYRQALGQGPEFLTYFNYEAQQDKSGLPNDRFSAERPEGSISTLTIQRTEQRDSAMYRCASSLDWTAVNEQYFGPGTRLTVT.

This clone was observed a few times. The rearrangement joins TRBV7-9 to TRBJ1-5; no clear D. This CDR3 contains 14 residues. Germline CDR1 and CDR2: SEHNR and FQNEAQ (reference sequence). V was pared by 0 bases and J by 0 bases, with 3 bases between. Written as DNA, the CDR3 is TGTGCCAGCAGCTTAGCAATTAGCAATCAGCCCCAGCATTTT. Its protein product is CASSLAISNQPQHF.

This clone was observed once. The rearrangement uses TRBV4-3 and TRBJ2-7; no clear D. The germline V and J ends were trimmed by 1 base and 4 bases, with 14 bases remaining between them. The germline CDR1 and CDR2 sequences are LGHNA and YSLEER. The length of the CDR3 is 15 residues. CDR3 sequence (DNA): TGCGCCAGCAGCCAAGTATCGAGCTCCGTTTACGAGCAGTACTTC. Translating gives CASSQVSSSVYEQYF.